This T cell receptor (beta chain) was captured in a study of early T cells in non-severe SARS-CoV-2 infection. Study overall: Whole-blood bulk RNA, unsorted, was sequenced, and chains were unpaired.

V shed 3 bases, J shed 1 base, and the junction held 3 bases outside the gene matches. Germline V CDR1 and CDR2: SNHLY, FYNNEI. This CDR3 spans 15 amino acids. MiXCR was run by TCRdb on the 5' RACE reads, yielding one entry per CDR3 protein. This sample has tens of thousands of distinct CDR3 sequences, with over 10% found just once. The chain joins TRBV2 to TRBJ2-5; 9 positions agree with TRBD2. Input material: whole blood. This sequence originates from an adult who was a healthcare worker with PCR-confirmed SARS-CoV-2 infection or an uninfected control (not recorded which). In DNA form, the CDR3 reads TGTGCCAGCAGTGAGCTAGCGGGACTCCAAGAGACCCAGTACTTC. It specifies CASSELAGLQETQYF.